The entry below describes one T cell receptor (beta chain). Sorted out of PBMCs were CD4+ T cells and CD8+ T cells. This record comes from a study of CD8+ T cells in alopecia areata. For the study at large: Tofacitinib continued for 6 to 18 months and was then withheld for 6 months.

Trimming took 1 base from V and 7 from J; bases not matched to a gene: 8. The CDR3 has 16 amino acids. Looked up from germline, CDR1 is SGHRS and CDR2 is YFSETQ. Sequencing templates came from extracted RNA that was reverse transcribed into cDNA. The data were produced by immunoSEQ multiplex PCR, yet TCRdb's version contains in-frame clones alone and is incomplete. The sample has approximately 59,000 clones; about half are singletons. The sequenced sample was CD8+ T cells sorted from blood, obtained at week 0. The TCR originated in a human donor with alopecia areata. The rearrangement joins TRBV5-1 to TRBJ2-1; 10 bases are a match to TRBD1. CDR3 bases: TGCGCCAGCAGCTTGTACCGGGACAGGGGTAGGAATGAGCAGTTCTTC. It encodes CASSLYRDRGRNEQFF.